Listed below are T cell receptor beta chains from one sample, sequenced in a study of cytomegalovirus exposure and HLA in healthy donors. Clones were sequenced by immunoSEQ multiplex PCR, and TCRdb holds only the in-frame ones, with some missing. The sample has a few hundred thousand clones; about 93% are singletons. The sample taken for sequencing was PBMCs. The receptor set was obtained from a girl aged 2 to 10 in good health and CMV-seronegative. Both conserved end residues are part of each CDR3. The D gene is left open where the match is weak. Only some rows state a clone size, as once, few, many or a class for expanded clones.

J gene | clone size | D gene | V gene | CDR3 protein | CDR3 DNA
TRBJ2-7 | - | TRBD2 | TRBV6-5 | CASSPIAGHSYEQYF | TGTGCCAGCAGTCCTATAGCGGGCCACTCCTACGAGCAGTACTTC
TRBJ2-3 | - | - | TRBV7-2 | CASSPRPSSTDTQYF | TGTGCCAGCAGCCCGCGCCCCTCTAGCACAGATACGCAGTATTTT
TRBJ1-5 | - | TRBD1 | TRBV27 | CASSLGDSDQPQHF | TGTGCCAGCAGTTTAGGGGACAGTGATCAGCCCCAGCATTTT
TRBJ2-1 | - | - | TRBV21-1 | CASSKYTRDRVSYNEQFF | TGTGCCAGCAGCAAATATACGAGGGATCGGGTCTCCTACAATGAGCAGTTCTTC
TRBJ2-3 | - | - | TRBV5-1 | CASSLVRGLTDTQYF | TGCGCCAGCAGCTTGGTTCGAGGACTGACAGATACGCAGTATTTT
TRBJ2-7 | once | - | TRBV30 | CAWIPDVTDMGEQYF | TGTGCCTGGATTCCCGATGTCACGGACATGGGCGAGCAGTACTTC
TRBJ1-1 | - | - | TRBV28 | CASSPGGGMNTEAFF | TGTGCCAGCAGTCCCGGGGGGGGAATGAACACTGAAGCTTTCTTT
TRBJ2-7 | - | TRBD2 | TRBV5-4 | CASSFSGGSYEQYF | TGTGCCAGCAGCTTTAGCGGGGGCTCCTACGAGCAGTACTTC
TRBJ1-1 | - | TRBD1 | TRBV9 | CASSVEAGGSGRAFF | TGTGCCAGCAGCGTAGAGGCAGGGGGCTCGGGGAGAGCTTTCTTT
TRBJ2-1 | once | TRBD2 | TRBV7-8 | CASSRSGIGNEQFF | TGTGCCAGCAGCCGTAGCGGGATCGGCAATGAGCAGTTCTTC
TRBJ1-4 | once | - | TRBV10-3 | CAISDPDTPTNEKLFF | TGTGCCATCAGTGATCCTGACACACCAACTAATGAAAAACTGTTTTTT
TRBJ2-1 | - | TRBD2 | TRBV6-1 | CASSEGLAPYNEQFF | TGTGCCAGCAGTGAAGGACTAGCGCCCTACAATGAGCAGTTCTTC
TRBJ2-5 | - | - | TRBV7-2 | CASSSWGGQETQYF | TGTGCCAGCAGCTCCTGGGGAGGCCAAGAGACCCAGTACTTC
TRBJ1-1 | - | TRBD1 | TRBV29-1 | CSVEGRDRGNTEAFF | TGCAGCGTTGAAGGGCGAGACAGGGGTAACACTGAAGCTTTCTTT
TRBJ2-5 | - | - | TRBV29-1 | CSAPSGAETQYF | TGCAGCGCCCCATCCGGTGCGGAGACCCAGTACTTC
TRBJ1-2 | - | - | TRBV14 | CASSRQGLGYTF | TGTGCCAGCAGCCGACAAGGCCTTGGCTACACCTTC
TRBJ1-1 | - | TRBD1 | TRBV5-1 | CASLPTGGNVAFF | TGCGCCAGCTTACCGACAGGGGGCAATGTGGCTTTCTTT
TRBJ2-2 | - | - | TRBV7-9 | CASVRKETGELFF | TGTGCCAGCGTCCGTAAAGAGACCGGGGAGCTGTTTTTT
TRBJ2-5 | - | TRBD2 | TRBV6-1 | CAFLAGGETQYF | TGTGCCTTTTTAGCGGGGGGTGAGACCCAGTACTTC
TRBJ1-1 | - | - | TRBV19 | CASKTTGTFPTEAFF | TGTGCCAGTAAGACCACAGGGACGTTTCCCACTGAAGCTTTCTTT
TRBJ1-4 | - | - | TRBV19 | CASSILGPATNEKLFF | TGTGCCAGTAGTATTCTGGGCCCTGCAACTAATGAAAAACTGTTTTTT
TRBJ2-7 | - | TRBD1 | TRBV4-2 | CASSQEGDRGRSYEQYF | TGTGCCAGCAGCCAAGAAGGGGACAGGGGGCGCTCCTACGAGCAGTACTTC
TRBJ2-3 | - | TRBD1 | TRBV27 | CASSAPGQGGTDTQYF | TGTGCCAGCAGTGCACCGGGACAGGGCGGCACAGATACGCAGTATTTT
TRBJ2-6 | - | TRBD2 | TRBV29-1 | CSVRETAGGGPGVLTF | TGCAGCGTTAGGGAGACAGCGGGAGGGGGTCCGGGCGTCCTGACTTTC
TRBJ1-1 | - | - | TRBV28 | CASSATWGHNTEAFF | TGTGCCAGCAGTGCCACCTGGGGACACAACACTGAAGCTTTCTTT
TRBJ2-1 | - | - | TRBV7-7 | CASSLVAGTDNEQFF | TGTGCCAGCAGCCTAGTAGCTGGGACTGACAATGAGCAGTTCTTC
TRBJ2-3 | - | TRBD2 | TRBV29-1 | CSVVRSGSISDTQYF | TGCAGCGTTGTCCGTAGCGGGAGTATCTCAGATACGCAGTATTTT
TRBJ2-1 | - | - | TRBV5-4 | CASSLDGFYNEQFF | TGTGCCAGCAGCTTGGACGGGTTCTACAATGAGCAGTTCTTC
TRBJ2-2 | - | TRBD1 | TRBV7-2 | CASSKDSGTANTGELFF | TGTGCCAGCAGCAAAGACTCCGGGACAGCGAACACCGGGGAGCTGTTTTTT
TRBJ1-3 | - | TRBD1 | TRBV7-9 | CASSATGEESGNTIYF | TGTGCCAGCAGCGCGACAGGGGAAGAGTCTGGAAACACCATATATTTT
TRBJ1-1 | - | - | TRBV6-5 | CASSYLEGTEAFF | TGTGCCAGCAGTTACCTTGAGGGCACTGAAGCTTTCTTT
TRBJ1-1 | - | - | TRBV7-9 | CASSLIREAFF | TGTGCCAGCAGCTTAATCAGGGAAGCTTTCTTT
TRBJ2-5 | - | - | TRBV18 | CASSPRHLYQETQYF | TGTGCCAGCTCCCCGAGGCATTTGTACCAAGAGACCCAGTACTTC
TRBJ2-7 | - | - | TRBV28 | CASSFTYYEQYF | TGTGCCAGCAGTTTTACCTACTACGAGCAGTACTTC
TRBJ2-3 | - | - | TRBV7-2 | CASSLVADNTQYF | TGTGCCAGCAGCTTAGTGGCCGACAATACGCAGTATTTT
TRBJ2-7 | once | TRBD1 | TRBV30 | CAYRDSSYEQYF | TGTGCCTACCGGGACAGCTCCTACGAGCAGTACTTC
TRBJ2-2 | - | - | TRBV29-1 | CSAGTLNTGELFF | TGCAGCGCCGGGACACTGAACACCGGGGAGCTGTTTTTT
TRBJ1-4 | - | - | TRBV5-1 | CASTPDSVLNEKLFF | TGCGCCAGCACCCCCGACAGCGTCCTCAATGAAAAACTGTTTTTT
TRBJ2-7 | - | TRBD2 | TRBV11-1 | CASSLGRTSGVDEQYF | TGTGCCAGCAGCTTGGGACGGACTAGCGGGGTTGACGAGCAGTACTTC
TRBJ1-5 | - | - | TRBV10-3 | CAISESRSNQPQHF | TGTGCCATCAGTGAGAGCAGGAGCAATCAGCCCCAGCATTTT
TRBJ1-5 | - | - | TRBV19 | CASSLAGSSNQPQHF | TGTGCCAGTAGCCTTGCAGGGTCCTCCAATCAGCCCCAGCATTTT
TRBJ2-7 | - | TRBD2 | TRBV4-2 | CASSQFPSAGGTYEQYF | TGTGCCAGCAGCCAATTCCCCTCCGCGGGGGGCACGTACGAGCAGTACTTC
TRBJ1-2 | - | TRBD1 | TRBV6-5 | CASRTGGASYGYTF | TGTGCCAGCAGAACAGGGGGCGCGAGCTATGGCTACACCTTC
TRBJ2-7 | - | TRBD2 | TRBV27 | CASSLWLAGAGGYEQYF | TGTGCCAGCAGTTTATGGCTAGCGGGAGCCGGCGGCTACGAGCAGTACTTC
TRBJ1-1 | - | TRBD1 | TRBV27 | CASRLTGGSWAFF | TGTGCCAGCAGACTGACAGGGGGAAGTTGGGCTTTCTTT
TRBJ1-5 | - | TRBD1 | TRBV5-6 | CASSIGQGPQPQHF | TGTGCCAGCAGCATCGGACAGGGGCCCCAGCCCCAGCATTTT
TRBJ1-1 | - | - | TRBV29-1 | CSVRGRWKDTEAFF | TGCAGCGTCAGAGGAAGGTGGAAGGACACTGAAGCTTTCTTT
TRBJ2-5 | - | TRBD2 | TRBV4-1 | CASSQDQASGVKIKETQYF | TGCGCCAGCAGCCAAGATCAGGCTAGCGGAGTGAAAATAAAAGAGACCCAGTACTTC
TRBJ1-2 | - | TRBD1 | TRBV27 | CASSLTGTGSRYGYTF | TGTGCCAGCAGTTTAACGGGGACAGGGTCTCGCTATGGCTACACCTTC
TRBJ2-5 | - | TRBD1 | TRBV13 | CASSPSGQNEETQYF | TGTGCCAGCAGCCCTTCGGGACAGAATGAAGAGACCCAGTACTTC
TRBJ2-5 | - | TRBD2 | TRBV2 | CASSESPLAGTQETQYF | TGTGCCAGCAGTGAAAGCCCCCTAGCGGGGACCCAAGAGACCCAGTACTTC
TRBJ1-1 | few | - | TRBV5-6 | CASRRKTGYVFF | TGTGCCAGCAGGCGGAAAACAGGGTACGTTTTCTTT
TRBJ2-7 | - | TRBD2 | TRBV11-2 | CASSLWGLASYEQYF | TGTGCCAGCAGCTTATGGGGACTAGCCTCCTACGAGCAGTACTTC